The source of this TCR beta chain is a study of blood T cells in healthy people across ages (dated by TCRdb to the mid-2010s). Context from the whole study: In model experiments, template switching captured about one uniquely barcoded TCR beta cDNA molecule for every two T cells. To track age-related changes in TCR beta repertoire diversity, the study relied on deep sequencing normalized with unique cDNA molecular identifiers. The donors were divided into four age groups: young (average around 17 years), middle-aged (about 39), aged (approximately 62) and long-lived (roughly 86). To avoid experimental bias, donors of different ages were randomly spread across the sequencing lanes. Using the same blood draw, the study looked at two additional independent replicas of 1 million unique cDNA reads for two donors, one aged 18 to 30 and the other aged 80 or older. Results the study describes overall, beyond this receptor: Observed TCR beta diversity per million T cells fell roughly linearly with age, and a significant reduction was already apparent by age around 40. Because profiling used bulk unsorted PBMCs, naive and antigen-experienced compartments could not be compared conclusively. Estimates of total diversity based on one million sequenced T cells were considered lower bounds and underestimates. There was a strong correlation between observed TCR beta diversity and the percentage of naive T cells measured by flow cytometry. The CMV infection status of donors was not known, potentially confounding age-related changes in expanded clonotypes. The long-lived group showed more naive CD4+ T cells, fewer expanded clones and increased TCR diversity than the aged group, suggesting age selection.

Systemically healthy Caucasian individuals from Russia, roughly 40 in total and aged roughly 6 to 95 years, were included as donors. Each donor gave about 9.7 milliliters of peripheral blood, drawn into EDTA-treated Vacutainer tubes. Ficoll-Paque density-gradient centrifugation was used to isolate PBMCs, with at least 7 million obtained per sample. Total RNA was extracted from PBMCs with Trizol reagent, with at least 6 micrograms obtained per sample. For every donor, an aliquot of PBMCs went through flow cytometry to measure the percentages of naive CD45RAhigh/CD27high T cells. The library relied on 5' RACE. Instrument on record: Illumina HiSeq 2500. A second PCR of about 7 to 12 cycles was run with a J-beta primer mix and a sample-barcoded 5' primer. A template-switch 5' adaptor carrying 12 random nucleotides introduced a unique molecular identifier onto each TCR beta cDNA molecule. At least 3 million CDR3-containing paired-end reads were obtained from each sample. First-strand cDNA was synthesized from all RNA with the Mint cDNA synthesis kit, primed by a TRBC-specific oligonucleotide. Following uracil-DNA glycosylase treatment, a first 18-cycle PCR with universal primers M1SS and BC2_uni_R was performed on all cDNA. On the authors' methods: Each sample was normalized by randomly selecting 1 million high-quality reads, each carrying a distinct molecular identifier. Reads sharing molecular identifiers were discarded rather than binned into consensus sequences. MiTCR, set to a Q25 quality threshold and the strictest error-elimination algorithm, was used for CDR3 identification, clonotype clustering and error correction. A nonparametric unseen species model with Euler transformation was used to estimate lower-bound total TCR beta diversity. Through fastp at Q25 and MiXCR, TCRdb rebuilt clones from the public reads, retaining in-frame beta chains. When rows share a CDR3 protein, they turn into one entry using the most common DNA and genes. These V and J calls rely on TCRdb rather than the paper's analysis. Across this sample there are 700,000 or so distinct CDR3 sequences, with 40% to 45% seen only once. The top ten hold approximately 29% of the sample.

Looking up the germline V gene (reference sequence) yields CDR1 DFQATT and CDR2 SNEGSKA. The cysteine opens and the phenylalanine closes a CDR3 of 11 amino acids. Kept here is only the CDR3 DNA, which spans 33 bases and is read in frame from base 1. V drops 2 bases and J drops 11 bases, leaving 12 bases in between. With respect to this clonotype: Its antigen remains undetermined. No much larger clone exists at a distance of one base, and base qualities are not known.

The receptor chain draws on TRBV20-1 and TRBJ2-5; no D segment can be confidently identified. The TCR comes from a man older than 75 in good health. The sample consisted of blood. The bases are TGCAGTGCTAGATACAGCAGAGAGCAGTACTTC. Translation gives CSARYSREQYF.